The clone carrying this T cell receptor beta chain was counted many times. No antigen is known for it. Here immunoSEQ multiplex PCR was the method, and the copy in TCRdb shows in-frame clones only, minus some. The repertoire yields some 60,000 clones, none seen only once; the top ten contain under 2%. The source of the sample is a study of T cell clonality in common variable immunodeficiency. The study, taken as a whole, reports: CVID subjects shared fewer TCRbeta clones than healthy controls did. Common variable immunodeficiency TCR beta sequences reportedly had fewer deletions and N-nucleotide insertions.

Material: peripheral blood mononuclear cells. The receptor comes from a person aged 18 to 70 in good health.

The CDR3 DNA, read in part, is TGTGCCAGCAGTGAAACATTAAGCTCCTACAATGAG. This translates into CASSETLSSYNE. In full, the CDR3 reads CASSETLSSYNEQFF. This sequence joins TRBV6-4 and TRBJ2-1; no clear D. The sequenced fragment ends 3 residues before the CDR3 boundary, so the rest is inferred from the germline J gene. The CDR3 extends over 15 amino acids. Trimming stripped 3 bases from V and 0 bases from J, with 9 bases between. CDR1 MRHNA and CDR2 SNTAGT come from the germline V gene.